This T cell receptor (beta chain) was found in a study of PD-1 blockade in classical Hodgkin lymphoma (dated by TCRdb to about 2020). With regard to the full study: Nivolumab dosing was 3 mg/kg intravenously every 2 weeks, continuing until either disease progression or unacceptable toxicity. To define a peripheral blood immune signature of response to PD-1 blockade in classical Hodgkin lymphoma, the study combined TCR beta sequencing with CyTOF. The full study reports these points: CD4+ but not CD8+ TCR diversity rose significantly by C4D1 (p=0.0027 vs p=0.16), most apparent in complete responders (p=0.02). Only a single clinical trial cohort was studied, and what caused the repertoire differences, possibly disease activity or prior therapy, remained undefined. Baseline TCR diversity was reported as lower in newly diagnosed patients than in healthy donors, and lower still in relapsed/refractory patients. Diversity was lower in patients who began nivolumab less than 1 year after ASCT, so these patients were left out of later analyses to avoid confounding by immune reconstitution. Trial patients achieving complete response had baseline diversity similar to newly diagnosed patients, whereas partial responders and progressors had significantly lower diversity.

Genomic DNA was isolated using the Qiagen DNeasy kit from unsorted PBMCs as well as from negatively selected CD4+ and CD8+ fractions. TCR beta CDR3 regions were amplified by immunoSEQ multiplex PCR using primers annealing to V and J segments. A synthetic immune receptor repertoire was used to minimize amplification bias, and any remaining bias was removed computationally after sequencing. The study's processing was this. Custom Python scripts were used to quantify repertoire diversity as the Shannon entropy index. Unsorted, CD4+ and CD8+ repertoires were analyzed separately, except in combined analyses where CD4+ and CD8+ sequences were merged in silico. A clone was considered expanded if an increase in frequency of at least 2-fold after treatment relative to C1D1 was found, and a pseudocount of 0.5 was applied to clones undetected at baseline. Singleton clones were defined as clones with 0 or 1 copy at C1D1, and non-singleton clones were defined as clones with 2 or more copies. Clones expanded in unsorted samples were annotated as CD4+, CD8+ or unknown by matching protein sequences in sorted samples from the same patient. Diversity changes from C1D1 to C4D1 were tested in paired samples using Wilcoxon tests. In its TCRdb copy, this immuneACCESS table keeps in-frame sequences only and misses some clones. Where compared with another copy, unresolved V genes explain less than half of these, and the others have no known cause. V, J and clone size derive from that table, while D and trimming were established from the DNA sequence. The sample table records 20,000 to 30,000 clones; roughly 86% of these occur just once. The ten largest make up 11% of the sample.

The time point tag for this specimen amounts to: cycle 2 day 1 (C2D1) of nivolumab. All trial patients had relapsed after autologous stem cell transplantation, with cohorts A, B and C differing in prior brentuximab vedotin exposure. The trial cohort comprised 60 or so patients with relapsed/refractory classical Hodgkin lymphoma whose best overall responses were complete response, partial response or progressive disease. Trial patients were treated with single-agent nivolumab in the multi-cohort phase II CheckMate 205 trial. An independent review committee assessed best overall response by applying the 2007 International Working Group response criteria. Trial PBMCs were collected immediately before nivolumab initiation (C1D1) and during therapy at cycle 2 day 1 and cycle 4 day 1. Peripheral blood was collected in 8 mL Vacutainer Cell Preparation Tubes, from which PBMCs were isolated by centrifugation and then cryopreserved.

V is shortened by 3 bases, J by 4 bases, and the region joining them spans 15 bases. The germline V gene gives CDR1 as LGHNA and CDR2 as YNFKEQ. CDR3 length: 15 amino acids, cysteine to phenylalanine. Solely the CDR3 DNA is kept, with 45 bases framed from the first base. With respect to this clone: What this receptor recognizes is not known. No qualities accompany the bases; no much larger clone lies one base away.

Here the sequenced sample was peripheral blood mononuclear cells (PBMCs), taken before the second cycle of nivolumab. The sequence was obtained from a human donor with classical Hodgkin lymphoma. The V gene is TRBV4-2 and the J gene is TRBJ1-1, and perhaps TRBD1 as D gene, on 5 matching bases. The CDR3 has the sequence CASSHTMGDLTEAFF. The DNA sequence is TGTGCCAGCAGCCACACTATGGGGGACCTCACTGAAGCTTTCTTT.